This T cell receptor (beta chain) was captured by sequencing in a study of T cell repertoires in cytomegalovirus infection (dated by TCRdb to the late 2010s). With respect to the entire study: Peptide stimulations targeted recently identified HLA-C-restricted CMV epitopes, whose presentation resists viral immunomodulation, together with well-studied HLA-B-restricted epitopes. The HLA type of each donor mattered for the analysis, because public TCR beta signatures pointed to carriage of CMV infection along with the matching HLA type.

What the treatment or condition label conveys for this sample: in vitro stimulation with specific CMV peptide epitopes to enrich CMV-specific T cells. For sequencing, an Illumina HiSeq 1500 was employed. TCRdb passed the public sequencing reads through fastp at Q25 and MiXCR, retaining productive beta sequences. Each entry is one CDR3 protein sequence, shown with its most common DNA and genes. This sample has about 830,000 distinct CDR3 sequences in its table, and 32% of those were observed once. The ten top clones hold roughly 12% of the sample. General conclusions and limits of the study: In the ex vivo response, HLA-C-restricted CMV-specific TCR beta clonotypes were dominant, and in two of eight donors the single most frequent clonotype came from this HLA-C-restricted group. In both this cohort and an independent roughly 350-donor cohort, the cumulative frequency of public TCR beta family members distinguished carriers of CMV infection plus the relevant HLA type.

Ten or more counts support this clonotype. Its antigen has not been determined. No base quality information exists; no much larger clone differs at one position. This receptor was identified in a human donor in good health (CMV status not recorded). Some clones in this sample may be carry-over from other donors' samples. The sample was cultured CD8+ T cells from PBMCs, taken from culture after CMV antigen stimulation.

In nucleotides, the sequence is TGTGCCAGTAGTACCTCACCAACTAGCGCTGGCACAGATACGCAGTATTTT. This is translated as CASSTSPTSAGTDTQYF. Recombination joined TRBV19 with TRBJ2-3, and TRBD2 aligns with 7 junction nucleotides. The cysteine opens and the phenylalanine closes a CDR3 of 17 amino acids. Of the read, only the CDR3 DNA is kept; its 51 bases are in frame from base 1. The germline V gene (reference sequence) yields LNHDA for CDR1 and SQIVND for CDR2. The junction shows trimming of 4 bases on V and 1 base on J, and the gene matches do not reach 11 bases of it.